This passage covers 9 T cell receptor beta chains from one sample sequenced in a study of T cell repertoires in cytomegalovirus infection. One entry per CDR3 protein, called by TCRdb with MiXCR from the reads. Of 100,000 or so distinct CDR3 sequences listed, 23% are singletons. Specimen: CD8+ T cells from PBMCs. The origin of the receptors is a human donor in good health (CMV status not recorded). Some clones in this sample may be carry-over from other donors' samples.

The sample holds a few counts of this clonotype. The rearrangement joins TRBV6-6 to TRBJ2-1; 13 bases fit TRBD2. The germline gives CDR1 MNHNY, CDR2 SVGAGI (reference sequence). Trimming removed 0 bases from V and 3 bases from J; junction bases left unmatched: 2. The CDR3 totals 17 residues. The CDR3 loop reads CASSYSGLAGLYNEQFF. For the CDR3, the DNA is TGTGCCAGCAGTTACTCGGGACTAGCGGGACTCTACAATGAGCAGTTCTTC.

This clonotype was seen more than once but under ten times. The J gene is TRBJ2-1, the V gene TRBV11-2, with 7 bases lining up with TRBD2. The trim removed 3 bases at V and 15 bases at J, leaving 14 bases unmatched. The germline CDR1 and CDR2 sequences are SGHAT and FQNNGV. The CDR3 consists of 14 residues. The CDR3 is CASSLGLSAGVWFF. CDR3 DNA: TGTGCCAGCAGCTTGGGGTTGTCGGCGGGAGTTTGGTTCTTC.

This clonotype was counted only a few times. The V and J genes are TRBV5-1 and TRBJ1-1, with D tentatively TRBD1 (5 bases). Germline V gene data show CDR1 as SGHRS and CDR2 as YFSETQ. This CDR3 has 15 amino acids. The germline V and J ends were trimmed by 0 bases and 2 bases, with 11 bases remaining between them. The CDR3 region has the DNA TGCGCCAGCAGCTTGGTGGGGGGATATAACACTGAAGCTTTCTTT. Its translation is CASSLVGGYNTEAFF.

In regard to this clonotype: A much larger clone differs by one base, so this may be a read error. The V and J genes are TRBV6-1 and TRBJ2-1; D might be TRBD2 (6 bases). The V and J ends lost 2 bases and 5 bases respectively, with 16 bases between them. CDR1 is MNHNS, CDR2 SASEGT, per germline. The CDR3 has 16 residues. CDR3 sequence (DNA): TGTGCCAGCAGTGAATGGGCTAGCGTGACGAACAATGAGCAGTTCTTC. Protein sequence: CASSEWASVTNNEQFF.

This clonotype was recorded a few times. This chain joins TRBV7-9 and TRBJ2-2; 9 positions match TRBD1. From germline, CDR1 is SEHNR and CDR2 FQNEAQ (reference sequence). J gave up 4 bases and V 4 bases, and 4 bases lay outside the gene matches. The CDR3 is made up of 15 amino acids. The chain's CDR3 is CASSSGDRATGELFF. The CDR3 DNA sequence: TGTGCCAGCAGCTCGGGGGACAGGGCCACCGGGGAGCTGTTTTTT.

The chain uses TRBV7-9 and TRBJ2-7; D not certain. This CDR3 is built from 12 residues. Germline V gives CDR1 SEHNR, CDR2 FQNEAQ (reference sequence). The V and J ends lost 4 bases and 6 bases respectively, with 10 bases between them. The CDR3 DNA is TGTGCCAGCAGCTCCACCGGTTCCGAGCAGTACTTC. Its protein product is CASSSTGSEQYF.

The chain employs TRBV4-3 and TRBJ2-7; D is possibly TRBD1 (5 bases). CDR1 LGHNA and CDR2 YSLEER come from the germline V gene. This CDR3 is 14 amino acids long. V lost 3 bases to trimming and J lost 2 bases, with 11 bases between them. The CDR3 region is CASSQALGPYEQYF. The CDR3 nucleotides read TGCGCCAGCAGCCAGGCCCTGGGGCCCTACGAGCAGTACTTC.

This clonotype showed up just a few times. This sequence joins TRBV7-2 and TRBJ2-7; TRBD2 matches at 8 bases. The V gene end was trimmed by 1 base and the J gene end by 4 bases; junction bases not matched to a gene: 12. Germline-derived CDR1 and CDR2 are SGHTA and FQGNSA. This CDR3 is 17 amino acids long. The CDR3 spells CASSLVSPSGSSYEQYF. The CDR3 coding sequence is TGTGCCAGCAGCTTAGTTTCCCCTAGCGGGTCCTCATACGAGCAGTACTTC.

This clonotype was observed at least ten times. CDR3 sequence (DNA): TGTGCCAGCAGCCTTGGGACCCTCCAATACGAGCAGTACTTC. Its translation: CASSLGTLQYEQYF. The J gene is TRBJ2-7, the V gene TRBV5-6, with D perhaps matching TRBD1 or TRBD2 (5 bases each). Germline assignment: CDR1 SGHDT and CDR2 YYEEEE. This CDR3 comprises 14 residues. The V end lost 4 bases, the J end lost 4 bases, and 15 bases lay between the germline ends.